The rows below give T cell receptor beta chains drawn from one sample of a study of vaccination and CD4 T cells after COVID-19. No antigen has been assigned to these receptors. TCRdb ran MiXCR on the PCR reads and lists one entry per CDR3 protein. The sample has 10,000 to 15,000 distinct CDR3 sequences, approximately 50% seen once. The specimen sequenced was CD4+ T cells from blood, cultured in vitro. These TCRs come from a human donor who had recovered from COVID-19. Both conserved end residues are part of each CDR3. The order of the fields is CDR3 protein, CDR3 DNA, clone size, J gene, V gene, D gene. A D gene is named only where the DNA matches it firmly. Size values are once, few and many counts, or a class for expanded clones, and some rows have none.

CDR3aa: CASSYSRGLRTEQYF; CDR3nt: TGTGCCAGCAGTTACTCGAGGGGACTGCGTACGGAGCAGTACTTC; abundance: .; j_gene: TRBJ2-7; v_gene: TRBV6-2/TRBV6-3; d_gene: .
CDR3aa: CSVEKGQKETQYF; CDR3nt: TGCAGCGTTGAAAAGGGACAGAAAGAGACCCAGTACTTC; abundance: .; j_gene: TRBJ2-5; v_gene: TRBV29-1; d_gene: TRBD1
CDR3aa: CASSLVNHANTEAFF; CDR3nt: TGTGCCAGCAGCTTGGTGAACCATGCGAACACTGAAGCTTTCTTT; abundance: .; j_gene: TRBJ1-1; v_gene: TRBV5-5; d_gene: .
CDR3aa: CASSYSTSGFYEQYF; CDR3nt: TGTGCCAGCAGTTACTCGACTAGCGGGTTCTACGAGCAGTACTTC; abundance: few; j_gene: TRBJ2-7; v_gene: TRBV6-5; d_gene: TRBD2
CDR3aa: CASSQEGGRADRWNTGELFF; CDR3nt: TGCGCCAGCAGCCAAGAGGGCGGGAGGGCCGATAGGTGGAACACCGGGGAGCTGTTTTTT; abundance: .; j_gene: TRBJ2-2; v_gene: TRBV4-3; d_gene: TRBD2
CDR3aa: CASRKPHRGPGVDNEQFF; CDR3nt: TGTGCCAGCAGGAAACCCCATCGGGGGCCAGGGGTTGATAATGAGCAGTTCTTC; abundance: .; j_gene: TRBJ2-1; v_gene: TRBV6-1; d_gene: .
CDR3aa: CASSYRVAGGGNEQFF; CDR3nt: TGTGCCAGCAGTTACCGGGTAGCGGGTGGCGGCAATGAGCAGTTCTTC; abundance: .; j_gene: TRBJ2-1; v_gene: TRBV6-5; d_gene: TRBD2
CDR3aa: CASSTMFRRRNEQFF; CDR3nt: TGTGCCAGCAGTACTATGTTTCGACGCAGAAATGAGCAGTTCTTC; abundance: .; j_gene: TRBJ2-1; v_gene: TRBV27; d_gene: .
CDR3aa: CASKLAGSQGANVLTF; CDR3nt: TGTGCCAGCAAGCTAGCGGGGTCACAGGGGGCCAACGTCCTGACTTTC; abundance: .; j_gene: TRBJ2-6; v_gene: TRBV6-2/TRBV6-3; d_gene: TRBD2
CDR3aa: CASSYSFKMYSQTYEQYF; CDR3nt: TGTGCCAGCAGTTACTCGTTCAAAATGTACAGCCAAACCTACGAGCAGTACTTC; abundance: once; j_gene: TRBJ2-7; v_gene: TRBV6-5; d_gene: .
CDR3aa: CASSTDRGGHYGYTF; CDR3nt: TGTGCCAGCAGTACCGACAGGGGAGGTCACTATGGCTACACCTTC; abundance: few; j_gene: TRBJ1-2; v_gene: TRBV6-1; d_gene: TRBD1
CDR3aa: CASSLGPRGGADTQYF; CDR3nt: TGCGCCAGCAGCTTGGGCCCTAGGGGGGGTGCAGATACGCAGTATTTT; abundance: once; j_gene: TRBJ2-3; v_gene: TRBV5-1; d_gene: .
CDR3aa: CASKIQGSYEQYF; CDR3nt: TGCGCCAGCAAAATTCAGGGCTCCTACGAGCAGTACTTC; abundance: .; j_gene: TRBJ2-7; v_gene: TRBV10-1; d_gene: .